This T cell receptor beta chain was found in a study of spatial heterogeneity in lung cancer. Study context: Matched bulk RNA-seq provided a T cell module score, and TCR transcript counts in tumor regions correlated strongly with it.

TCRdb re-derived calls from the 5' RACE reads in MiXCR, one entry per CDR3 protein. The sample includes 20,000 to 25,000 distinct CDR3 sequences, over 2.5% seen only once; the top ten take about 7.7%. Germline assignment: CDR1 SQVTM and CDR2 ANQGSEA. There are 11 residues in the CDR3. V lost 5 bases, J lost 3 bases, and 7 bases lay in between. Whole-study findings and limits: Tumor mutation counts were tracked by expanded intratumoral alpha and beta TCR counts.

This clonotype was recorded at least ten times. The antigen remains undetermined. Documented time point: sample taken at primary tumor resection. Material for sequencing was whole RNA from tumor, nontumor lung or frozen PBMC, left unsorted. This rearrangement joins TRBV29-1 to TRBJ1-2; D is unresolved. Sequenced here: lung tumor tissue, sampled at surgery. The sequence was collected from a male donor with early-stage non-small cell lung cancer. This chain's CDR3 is CSVPQDYGYTF. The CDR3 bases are TGCAGCGTTCCCCAGGACTATGGCTACACCTTC.